This TCR beta chain was profiled in a study of shared clonotypes between healthy human individuals. Under the authors' procedure: Without quality scores, immunoSEQ junctional reads could not be filtered like full-length reads. Assay used: immunoSEQ multiplex PCR; TCRdb lists only in-frame clones, some missing. V and J calls and clone size come straight from that table; D and trimming were deduced from the DNA. The table has roughly 95,000 clones, less than 50% seen once. The donors, healthy adults who were HIV-negative, had experienced no recent acute infections or vaccinations. Germline values: CDR1 SGHTA, CDR2 FQGTGA. The CDR3 is 12 amino acids. Trimming removed 11 bases from V and 5 bases from J, with 12 bases in between.

Sequenced material: PBMCs. This clonotype was sampled from a woman aged 40 to 55 in good health. Some clones in this sample may be carry-over from other donors' samples. V and J are TRBV7-3 and TRBJ1-4; D remains unclear. This CDR3 is CACQTRNEKLFF. DNA of the CDR3: TGTGCCTGCCAGACGAGGAATGAAAAACTGTTTTTT.